Listed here are 9 T cell receptor beta chains from one sample, sequenced in a study of blood T cell repertoires in COVID-19. Assay used: immunoSEQ multiplex PCR; TCRdb lists only in-frame clones, some missing. The top ten hold roughly 2.1% of the sample, which has 300,000 to 350,000 clones, around 87% seen once. The sequenced sample consisted of peripheral blood. These receptors all stem from a young man with active or convalescent COVID-19.

The V call is TRBV10-3, the J call TRBJ2-2; 10 bases line up with TRBD2. The germline gives CDR1 ENHRY, CDR2 SYGVKD. CDR3 length: 16 residues. V shed 0 bases, J shed 5 bases, and the junction held 3 bases outside the gene matches. CDR3 coding DNA: TGTGCCATCAGTGAGTCGATTAGCGGGAGGACCGGGGAGCTGTTTTTT. Amino acid sequence: CAISESISGRTGELFF.

The rearrangement joins TRBV7-8 to TRBJ2-3, with 11 bases fitting TRBD2. Looked up from germline, CDR1 is SGHVS and CDR2 is FQNEAQ. The ends lost 4 bases at V and 6 bases at J; junction bases unmatched: 3. The CDR3 covers 14 residues. The CDR3 region is CASSYSGGADTQYF. The CDR3 DNA reads TGTGCCAGCAGCTATAGCGGGGGGGCCGATACGCAGTATTTT.

The J gene is TRBJ1-4, the V gene TRBV7-9; possible D gene TRBD1, 6 bases. The V and J ends lost 5 bases and 6 bases respectively, with 16 bases between them. Looked up from germline, CDR1 is SEHNR and CDR2 is FQNEAQ (reference sequence). The CDR3 consists of 15 residues. CDR3 loop: CASSATGRRDEKLFF. The CDR3 DNA reads as TGTGCCAGCAGCGCGACAGGTCGTAGGGATGAAAAACTGTTTTTT.

V gene TRBV7-9 combines with J gene TRBJ2-7; D not certain. Germline V gene lookup returns CDR1 SEHNR and CDR2 FQNEAQ (reference sequence). V lost 3 bases and J 5 bases, leaving 8 bases between the germline ends. The CDR3 contains 12 residues. The CDR3 DNA reads as TGTGCCAGCAGCTTGCTATTCAACGAGCAGTACTTC. Translation: CASSLLFNEQYF.

V is TRBV28 and J is TRBJ1-1; 9 bases line up with TRBD1. V shed 4 bases and J 3 bases; nucleotides not matched to a gene: 9. CDR3 length: 16 residues. Looked up from germline, CDR1 is MDHEN and CDR2 is SYDVKM. The CDR3 region has the DNA TGTGCCAGCAGTTCCTCCGGGACAGGGAGTTACACTGAAGCTTTCTTT. Translation gives CASSSSGTGSYTEAFF.

In its sample, this clone was seen once. This sequence joins TRBV27 and TRBJ1-5; 10 nucleotides match TRBD1. V gave up 5 bases and J gave up 5 bases; unmatched junction bases: 3. The germline V gene has CDR1 MNHEY and CDR2 SMNVEV (reference sequence). This CDR3 is 14 amino acids long. Here the CDR3 reads CASSEDRGDQPQHF. CDR3 DNA sequence: TGTGCCAGCAGTGAGGACAGGGGGGATCAGCCCCAGCATTTT.

This chain uses TRBV9 with TRBJ1-4; a weak D match, TRBD1 (6 bases). With 0 bases removed from V and 1 base from J, the gap between germline ends came to 13 bases. CDR3 length equals 17 residues. Germline CDR1 reads SGDLS; CDR2 reads YYNGEE. CDR3 protein: CASSVGTGRETNEKLFF. DNA for the CDR3: TGTGCCAGCAGCGTAGGAACAGGGCGCGAAACTAATGAAAAACTGTTTTTT.

The V call is TRBV6-6, the J call TRBJ1-2; 8 bases match TRBD1. Germline CDR1 MNHNY, CDR2 SVGAGI (reference sequence). The trim removed 6 bases at V and 8 bases at J, leaving 8 bases unmatched. The CDR3 is 13 residues long. The CDR3 coding sequence is TGTGCCAGCAGGATACAGGGGGTCTACGGCTACACCTTC. This encodes CASRIQGVYGYTF.

Worth noting for this clone: This CDR3 is also generated by other DNA sequences in the sample. This chain links TRBV6-2 or TRBV6-3 with TRBJ2-7; TRBD2 matches at 9 bases. Germline-derived CDR1 and CDR2 are MNHEY and SVGEGT. Trimming at V came to 0 bases and at J to 2 bases, leaving 2 bases not matched to a gene. The CDR3 is made up of 15 amino acids. The CDR3, as DNA: TGTGCCAGCAGTTACTCGACTAGCGGTACCTACGAGCAGTACTTC. Its translation is CASSYSTSGTYEQYF.